The 22 T cell receptor beta chains below come from one sample, sequenced in a study of T cells in Graves' hyperthyroidism and ophthalmopathy. TCR beta CDR3 regions were amplified from RNA transcripts. Initially, a first-round RT-PCR of the TCR CDR3 employed the HTBI primer set. TCRdb re-derived calls from the multiplex PCR reads in MiXCR, one entry per CDR3 protein. The table shows about 590,000 distinct CDR3 sequences, with 15% to 19% occurring only once. The sequenced material came from blood. All receptors come from a woman between 25 and 40 years old with Graves' hyperthyroidism.

This clonotype has a handful of counts. The CDR3 nucleotides are TGTGCCATCAAACCGGGACTAGCGGGAGCTAACTCCTACGAGCAGTACTTC. It codes for CAIKPGLAGANSYEQYF. The genes are TRBV10-3 and TRBJ2-7; TRBD2 matches 14 bases. V lost 7 bases to trimming and J lost 0 bases; unmatched junction nucleotides: 8. Germline values: CDR1 ENHRY, CDR2 SYGVKD. The CDR3 contains 17 residues.

This clonotype was observed at least ten times. The V gene is TRBV20-1, the J gene TRBJ2-1; TRBD2 matches 9 bases. J lost 3 bases, V lost 1 base, and 4 bases had no gene match. Per germline, CDR1 DFQATT and CDR2 SNEGSKA (reference sequence). The CDR3 covers 15 residues. CDR3 protein: CSARGLAAVYNEQFF. The CDR3 DNA is TGCAGTGCTAGAGGACTAGCGGCCGTCTACAATGAGCAGTTCTTC.

This clonotype was seen many times. This chain links TRBV20-1 with TRBJ1-1; 7 nucleotides line up with TRBD1. CDR3 size: 13 residues. Germline V gives CDR1 DFQATT, CDR2 SNEGSKA (reference sequence). V lost 7 bases and J lost 10; bases outside the gene matches: 15. The CDR3 DNA follows: TGCAGTGTTGCAGGGGGGCAGGGGGAGGCAGCTTTCTTT. It translates to CSVAGGQGEAAFF.

This clonotype was counted ten times or more. This sequence joins TRBV18 and TRBJ1-1; no definite D call. Germline V gene data show CDR1 as KGHSH and CDR2 as LQKENI. Trimming took 3 bases from V and 1 from J, leaving 6 bases between them. This CDR3 region has 13 residues. CDR3 bases: TGTGCCAGCTCACCGGACGGGAACACTGAAGCTTTCTTT. This translates into CASSPDGNTEAFF.

This clonotype was counted at least ten times. The rearrangement links TRBV7-9 to TRBJ2-1; 11 bases agree with TRBD2. The germline gives CDR1 SEHNR, CDR2 FQNEAQ (reference sequence). The CDR3 spans 15 residues. Losses at the gene ends were 7 bases for V and 7 bases for J; bases not matched to a gene: 9. The CDR3 loop reads CASTLVASGRNEQFF. The CDR3 DNA is TGTGCCAGCACCCTTGTCGCTAGCGGGAGGAATGAGCAGTTCTTC.

This chain links TRBV11-2 with TRBJ2-2; 8 positions agree with TRBD1. Germline V lookup: CDR1 SGHAT, CDR2 FQNNGV. After removal of 1 base from V and 7 bases from J, the junction contained 8 bases not matched to a gene. The CDR3 is 16 residues long. The CDR3 sequence is CASSLGTGGLIGELFF. The DNA for the CDR3 is TGTGCCAGCAGCTTAGGTACAGGGGGGCTGATCGGGGAGCTGTTTTTT.

This clonotype was picked up many times. This chain links TRBV5-1 with TRBJ2-6; 9 bases match TRBD2. Germline lookup yields CDR1 SGHRS and CDR2 YFSETQ. V was pared by 3 bases and J by 0 bases, with 10 bases of the junction left unmatched. The CDR3 has 19 residues. The CDR3 loop reads CASSWPQTSGISGANVLTF. CDR3 DNA sequence: TGCGCCAGCAGCTGGCCCCAGACTAGCGGAATCTCTGGGGCCAACGTCCTGACTTTC. Variable domain in full (rest from reference TRBV5-1 and TRBJ2-6): KAGVTQTPRYLIKTRGQQVTLSCSPISGHRSVSWYQQTPGQGLQFLFEYFSETQRNKGNFPGRFSGRQFSNSRSEMNVSTLELGDSALYLCASSWPQTSGISGANVLTFGAGSRLTVL.

This clonotype showed up just a few times. V usage is TRBV3-1 and J usage is TRBJ2-6; D remains unclear. Germline V gene data show CDR1 as LGHDT and CDR2 as YNNKEL (reference sequence). The CDR3 length is 16 residues. Trimming left V 3 bases short and J 2 bases short, with 11 bases between. CDR3 amino acids: CASSHLSSPGANVLTF. CDR3 coding DNA: TGTGCCAGCAGCCACCTCAGCAGCCCTGGGGCCAACGTCCTGACTTTC.

This clonotype was observed a handful of times. The chain couples TRBV2 to TRBJ2-7; the match to TRBD1 covers 7 bases. V shed 8 bases, J shed 5 bases, and the junction held 9 bases outside the gene matches. Per germline, CDR1 SNHLY and CDR2 FYNNEI. The length of the CDR3 is 13 residues. CDR3 amino acids: CASGRDSVNEQYF. The CDR3, as DNA: TGTGCCAGCGGAAGGGACAGCGTCAACGAGCAGTACTTC.

The CDR3 loop is CATSDRESNQPQHF. In DNA form, the CDR3 reads TGTGCCACCAGTGACAGGGAGAGCAATCAGCCCCAGCATTTT. This sequence joins TRBV15 and TRBJ1-5; 7 bases are a match to TRBD1. V gave up 6 bases and J gave up 1 base; unmatched junction bases: 3. Germline V gives CDR1 LNHNV, CDR2 YYDKDF (reference sequence). The CDR3 sequence is 14 residues long.

The chain is built from TRBV4-1 and TRBJ2-5, with 10 bases lining up with TRBD2. This CDR3 is built from 16 residues. V was clipped by 6 bases and J by 4 bases; unmatched bases: 11. Germline V gives CDR1 MGHRA, CDR2 YSYEKL. The CDR3 region is CASSSILAGVLETQYF. DNA of the CDR3: TGCGCCAGCAGTAGCATCCTAGCGGGAGTTTTAGAGACCCAGTACTTC.

This rearrangement joins TRBV20-1 to TRBJ2-1, with D tentatively TRBD1 (6 bases). V lost 3 bases and J lost 7, with 7 bases in between. Germline CDR1 DFQATT, CDR2 SNEGSKA (reference sequence). This CDR3 comprises 11 residues. The CDR3 reads CSASTGNEQFF. The CDR3 DNA follows: TGCAGTGCTAGCACAGGGAATGAGCAGTTCTTC.

The chain employs TRBV29-1 and TRBJ2-1; a weak D match, TRBD1 (6 bases). Germline CDR1 SQVTM, CDR2 ANQGSEA. This CDR3 has 11 residues. V shed 7 bases and J shed 4 bases, with 8 bases lying between them. CDR3 DNA: TGCAGCGGGGACAAGTACAATGAGCAGTTCTTC. Protein: CSGDKYNEQFF.

In this sample, this clonotype turned up many times. V is TRBV20-1 and J is TRBJ2-3; D is perhaps TRBD1 (5 bases). CDR1 is DFQATT, CDR2 SNEGSKA, per germline (reference sequence). This CDR3 is built from 15 residues. With 5 bases removed from V and 0 bases from J, the gap between germline ends came to 15 bases. The CDR3 reads CSALQARLSTDTQYF. The CDR3 nucleotides are TGCAGTGCTTTACAGGCGAGACTCAGCACAGATACGCAGTATTTT.

The chain recombines TRBV20-1 with TRBJ2-7; D unresolved. V lost 3 bases to trimming and J lost 4 bases, with 13 bases between them. The CDR3 is made up of 13 amino acids. CDR1 DFQATT and CDR2 SNEGSKA come from the germline V gene (reference sequence). CDR3 sequence reads: CSASRGFRYEQYF. The DNA for the CDR3 is TGCAGTGCTAGTCGCGGATTTCGGTACGAGCAGTACTTC.

There are a few counts of this clonotype. The chain couples TRBV7-9 to TRBJ1-1; no firm D call. Per the germline V gene, CDR1 is SEHNR and CDR2 is FQNEAQ (reference sequence). The CDR3 runs to 16 residues. With 6 bases removed from V and 6 bases from J, the gap between germline ends came to 23 bases. Here the CDR3 DNA reads TGTGCCAGCAGACCCGACCCCAGTAGACCGAAGGCTGAAGCTTTCTTT. Translated: CASRPDPSRPKAEAFF.

This clonotype was detected ten times or more. The chain employs TRBV20-1 and TRBJ1-1, with TRBD1 matching 7 bases. V shed 5 bases, J shed 1 base, and the junction held 4 bases outside the gene matches. CDR1 and CDR2 from the germline V gene are DFQATT and SNEGSKA (reference sequence). The CDR3 has 13 residues. As DNA, the CDR3 is TGCAGTGCTCGGGACAGAAGGAACACTGAAGCTTTCTTT. It is translated as CSARDRRNTEAFF.

This clonotype was counted ten times or more. The chain is built from TRBV6-5 and TRBJ2-2, with 7 bases matching TRBD1. Germline V lookup: CDR1 MNHEY, CDR2 SVGAGI. CDR3 length equals 16 residues. Trimming removed 0 bases from V and 0 bases from J; junction bases left unmatched: 1. CDR3 in amino acids: CASSYSGQANTGELFF. The CDR3, as DNA: TGTGCCAGCAGTTACTCAGGACAGGCGAACACCGGGGAGCTGTTTTTT.

This clonotype has only a few counts. The V and J genes are TRBV11-3 and TRBJ2-7; 7 nucleotides match TRBD1. The CDR3 extends over 15 amino acids. Germline CDR1 reads SGHNT; CDR2 reads YENEEA. V lost 5 bases to trimming and J lost 2 bases; unmatched junction nucleotides: 9. The chain's CDR3 is CASSQTRDRPYEQYF. The CDR3 coding sequence is TGTGCCAGCAGCCAGACCCGGGACAGACCCTACGAGCAGTACTTC.

This clonotype was seen a handful of times. This chain uses TRBV9 with TRBJ1-3; 12 bases agree with TRBD1. This CDR3 has 19 residues. Trimming took 3 bases from V and 0 from J; bases not matched to a gene: 10. CDR1 is SGDLS and CDR2 is YYNGEE in the germline V gene. The CDR3: CASSATGTGGSTSGNTIYF. In nucleotides, the CDR3 is TGTGCCAGCAGCGCCACCGGGACAGGGGGCTCTACCTCTGGAAACACCATATATTTT.

Ten or more counts support this clonotype. This rearrangement joins TRBV20-1 to TRBJ2-7; 8 nucleotides align to TRBD2. The germline V gene has CDR1 DFQATT and CDR2 SNEGSKA (reference sequence). The CDR3 loop spans 17 amino acids. V shed 6 bases and J 2 bases; nucleotides not matched to a gene: 18. This CDR3 reads CSAPGPDRAGVTYEQYF. The CDR3, as DNA: TGCAGTGCCCCTGGACCTGACCGAGCGGGAGTTACCTACGAGCAGTACTTC.

V is TRBV18 and J is TRBJ2-2; TRBD1 is a possible D gene (6 bases). Trimming removed 0 bases at V and 4 bases at J, with 12 bases between. The CDR3 runs 16 residues. The germline V gene encodes CDR1 KGHSH and CDR2 LQKENI. The CDR3: CASSPPDRRPTGELFF. DNA for the CDR3: TGTGCCAGCTCACCACCTGACAGGCGACCCACCGGGGAGCTGTTTTTT.